The 12 T cell receptor beta chains listed next were all sequenced from one sample in a study of blood T cell repertoires in COVID-19. Clones were sequenced by immunoSEQ multiplex PCR, and TCRdb holds only the in-frame ones, with some missing. Here the sample spans 350,000 to 400,000 clones, 70% to 90% being singletons. Specimen: PBMCs or T cells enriched from blood (not recorded which). These receptors were obtained from a man between 40 and 49 years old in a cohort exposed to, infected with or recovered from COVID-19 (not recorded which).

In DNA form, the CDR3 reads TGTGCCAGCAGTGGAGACCCCTATGGCTACACCTTC. Its translation is CASSGDPYGYTF. The V and J genes are TRBV7-9 and TRBJ1-2; D unclear. V lost 6 bases and J lost 4, with 9 bases in between. The CDR3 spans 12 residues. The V gene's germline CDR1 is SEHNR and CDR2 FQNEAQ (reference sequence).

This clone was recorded once. The V gene is TRBV7-9, the J gene TRBJ2-1, with D maybe TRBD2 (5 bases). V lost 5 bases to trimming and J lost 6 bases, with 11 bases between them. The CDR3 has 13 amino acids. From germline, CDR1 is SEHNR and CDR2 FQNEAQ (reference sequence). CDR3 in DNA: TGTGCCAGCAGCCGCCCGGGAATCAATGAGCAGTTCTTC. Its translation is CASSRPGINEQFF.

V usage is TRBV10-2 and J usage is TRBJ2-1, with TRBD2 matching over 12 bases. The CDR3 sequence is 16 residues long. The ends lost 6 bases at V and 14 bases at J; junction bases unmatched: 17. Germline-derived CDR1 and CDR2 are WSHSY and SAAADI. In DNA form, the CDR3 reads TGCGCCAGCAGCGCCAGGTTGACTAGCGGGAGTTGGGAGAAGTTCTTC. This encodes CASSARLTSGSWEKFF.

The V call is TRBV5-1, the J call TRBJ2-2, with 11 bases matching TRBD2. From germline, CDR1 is SGHRS and CDR2 YFSETQ. V shed 4 bases, J shed 4 bases, and the junction held 6 bases outside the gene matches. CDR3 length: 16 residues. CDR3 residues: CASSASGTSGTGELFF. CDR3 in DNA: TGCGCCAGCAGCGCGTCCGGGACTAGCGGCACCGGGGAGCTGTTTTTT.

The rearrangement joins TRBV28 to TRBJ1-2; D call uncertain. Germline CDR1 is MDHEN and CDR2 is SYDVKM. The CDR3 is made up of 12 amino acids. Trimming shortened V by 4 bases and J by 8 bases, and 11 bases separated the two germline ends. The CDR3 here is CASSSPYSGYTF. CDR3 nucleotide sequence: TGTGCCAGCAGTTCCCCATATAGCGGCTACACCTTC.

The chain recombines TRBV6-5 with TRBJ2-3, with no clear D. The V end was cut by 7 bases, the J end by 8 bases, with 16 bases between. Germline-derived CDR1 and CDR2 are MNHEY and SVGAGI. The CDR3 runs 13 residues. The CDR3 loop reads CASTQPAVGTQYF. In DNA, the CDR3 is TGTGCCAGCACCCAGCCTGCGGTTGGTACGCAGTATTTT.

The chain has TRBV5-4 and TRBJ1-2; D perhaps matches TRBD1 (5 bases). Per germline, CDR1 SGHNT and CDR2 YYREEE (reference sequence). CDR3 length equals 14 residues. The V end was cut by 0 bases, the J end by 4 bases, with 10 bases between. The CDR3 reads CASSLGRVIYGYTF. The DNA for the CDR3 is TGTGCCAGCAGCTTGGGCAGGGTAATCTATGGCTACACCTTC.

J is TRBJ2-1 and V is TRBV27; no reliable D call. This CDR3 has 15 amino acids. V dropped 9 bases and J dropped 0 bases, with 15 bases sitting between them. Germline V gene data show CDR1 as MNHEY and CDR2 as SMNVEV (reference sequence). The CDR3 spells CASSRVASSYNEQFF. CDR3 in DNA: TGTGCCAGTTCCCGAGTCGCGAGCTCCTACAATGAGCAGTTCTTC.

The chain combines TRBV7-8 with TRBJ1-2; D may be TRBD1 (6 bases). The V gene lost 5 bases and the J gene lost 2 bases, with 18 bases spanning the gap. CDR1 SGHVS and CDR2 FQNEAQ come from the germline V gene. CDR3 length: 16 amino acids. The CDR3 DNA is TGTGCCAGCAGCCACCTACAGGGATTCCAGAACTATGGCTACACCTTC. This translates into CASSHLQGFQNYGYTF.

This clone was counted many times. The rearrangement uses TRBV28 and TRBJ2-7, with 10 bases matching TRBD2. Per germline, CDR1 MDHEN and CDR2 SYDVKM. The CDR3 loop spans 15 amino acids. Germline trimming cut 2 bases from V and 2 bases from J; bases unmatched to any gene: 3. The CDR3 here is CASSLHGLAAYEQYF. In nucleotides, the CDR3 is TGTGCCAGCAGTTTACATGGACTAGCGGCCTACGAGCAGTACTTC.

At least ten counts were recorded for this clone. The chain is built from TRBV6-1 and TRBJ2-1; D is perhaps TRBD2 (6 bases). Germline CDR1 reads MNHNS; CDR2 reads SASEGT. There are 15 residues in the CDR3. V shed 3 bases and J shed 2 bases, with 11 bases lying between them. In DNA form, the CDR3 reads TGTGCCAGCAGTGACAGACTAGAGACCTACAATGAGCAGTTCTTC. Its translation: CASSDRLETYNEQFF.

The V and J genes are TRBV29-1 and TRBJ2-7; D perhaps matches TRBD2 (6 bases). Trimming took 7 bases from V and 0 from J, leaving 10 bases between them. The CDR3 covers 12 residues. The germline V gene has CDR1 SQVTM and CDR2 ANQGSEA. As DNA, the CDR3 is TGCAGCGCCGGGACTCACTCCTACGAGCAGTACTTC. Protein sequence: CSAGTHSYEQYF.